In this sample, the clone carrying this TCR beta chain turned up many times. It was with unique molecular identifiers that the TCRbeta library was prepared. MiXCR, applied by TCRdb to the PCR reads, yields one record per CDR3 protein. The sample lists a few hundred thousand distinct CDR3 sequences; approximately 9.9% were seen once. The CDR3 consists of 15 residues. V lost 1 base, J lost 1 base, and 1 base stayed unmatched. The germline gives CDR1 SGHRS, CDR2 YFSETQ. This record comes from a study of T-cell reconstitution after alpha-beta-depleted transplantation in children. The sample in question was PBMCs from the stem cell graft donor, obtained from the stem cell graft. The chain links TRBV5-1 to TRBJ2-5; 10 bases fit TRBD2. This clonotype was obtained from a human donor who donated a stem cell graft to a child with SCID. In DNA, the CDR3 is TGCGCCAGCAGCTTGATAGCGGGGGGCCAAGAGACCCAGTACTTC. The encoded protein is CASSLIAGGQETQYF. Full variable domain (rest looked up from reference TRBV5-1 and TRBJ2-5): KAGVTQTPRYLIKTRGQQVTLSCSPISGHRSVSWYQQTPGQGLQFLFEYFSETQRNKGNFPGRFSGRQFSNSRSEMNVSTLELGDSALYLCASSLIAGGQETQYFGPGTRLLVL.